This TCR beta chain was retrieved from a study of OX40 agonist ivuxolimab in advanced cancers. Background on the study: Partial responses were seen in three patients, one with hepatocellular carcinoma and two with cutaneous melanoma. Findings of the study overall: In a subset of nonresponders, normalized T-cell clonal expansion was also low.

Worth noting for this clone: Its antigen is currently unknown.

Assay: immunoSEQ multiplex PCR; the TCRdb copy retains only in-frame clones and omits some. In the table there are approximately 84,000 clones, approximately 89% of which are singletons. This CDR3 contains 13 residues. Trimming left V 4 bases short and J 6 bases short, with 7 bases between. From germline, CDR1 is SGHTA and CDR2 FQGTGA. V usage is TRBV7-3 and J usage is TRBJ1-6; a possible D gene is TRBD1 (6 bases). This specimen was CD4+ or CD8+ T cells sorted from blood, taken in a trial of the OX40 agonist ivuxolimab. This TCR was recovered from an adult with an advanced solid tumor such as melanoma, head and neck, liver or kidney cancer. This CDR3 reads CASSSGANSPLHF. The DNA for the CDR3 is TGTGCCAGCAGCTCAGGGGCTAATTCACCCCTCCACTTT.